Following are 18 T cell receptor beta chains from one sample sequenced in a study of preoperative IRX-2 immunotherapy in early breast cancer. Generated by immunoSEQ multiplex PCR, the TCRdb table keeps only in-frame clones and is missing some. The repertoire has 20,000 to 25,000 clones, around nine tenths of them found once; the top ten carry roughly 29%. Treatment described: preoperative locoregional IRX-2 cytokine immunotherapy. The sample here was tumor tissue, taken after IRX-2 immunotherapy. The receptors were gathered from a human donor with breast cancer.

The chain joins TRBV4-1 to TRBJ2-7, with 10 nucleotides matching TRBD1. V shed 9 bases, J shed 2 bases, and the junction held 4 bases outside the gene matches. The CDR3 is 13 residues long. The V gene's germline CDR1 is MGHRA and CDR2 YSYEKL. CDR3: CASRDRGTYEQYV. CDR3 in DNA: TGCGCCAGTCGGGACAGGGGTACCTACGAGCAGTACGTC.

This clone was observed once. The chain uses TRBV7-2 and TRBJ2-4, with D possibly being TRBD1 (5 bases). V lost 5 bases and J lost 0, with 17 bases in between. The CDR3 is made up of 17 amino acids. Germline V gene lookup returns CDR1 SGHTA and CDR2 FQGNSA. CDR3 residues: CASSPRQLLRAKNIQYF. Here the CDR3 DNA reads TGTGCCAGCAGCCCCCGACAGTTATTACGAGCCAAAAACATTCAGTACTTC.

Remarks on this clone: This specimen includes other DNA sequences encoding the same CDR3. The genes are TRBV5-1 and TRBJ1-5; TRBD1 might be the D (5 bases). Germline V gives CDR1 SGHRS, CDR2 YFSETQ. V lost 2 bases, J lost 7 bases, and 13 bases lay in between. The length of the CDR3 is 14 residues. CDR3 loop: CASSLGELGQPQHF. The CDR3 DNA follows: TGCGCCAGCAGCTTAGGGGAGTTAGGCCAGCCCCAGCATTTT. The full variable domain, with the rest looked up from reference TRBV5-1 and TRBJ1-5, is KAGVTQTPRYLIKTRGQQVTLSCSPISGHRSVSWYQQTPGQGLQFLFEYFSETQRNKGNFPGRFSGRQFSNSRSEMNVSTLELGDSALYLCASSLGELGQPQHFGDGTRLSIL.

In its sample, this clone was seen once. The genes are TRBV10-3 and TRBJ1-1, with TRBD1 as a possible D gene (5 bases). The CDR3 totals 15 residues. Germline CDR1 reads ENHRY; CDR2 reads SYGVKD. Trimming shortened V by 6 bases and J by 1 base, and 15 bases separated the two germline ends. DNA for the CDR3: TGTGCCATCAGCAAGGGGCAGGGCCCGAACACTGAAGCTTTCTTT. Its translation: CAISKGQGPNTEAFF.

The V call is TRBV2, the J call TRBJ2-7, with 7 bases identical to TRBD1. The CDR3 covers 14 residues. V lost 5 bases, J lost 2 bases, and 6 bases stayed unmatched. The germline gives CDR1 SNHLY, CDR2 FYNNEI. The CDR3 reads CASSQRTGTYEQYF. The CDR3 region has the DNA TGTGCCAGCAGTCAGAGGACAGGCACCTACGAGCAGTACTTC.

This chain links TRBV10-2 with TRBJ1-5, with D tentatively TRBD1 (6 bases). The germline V and J ends were trimmed by 5 bases and 3 bases, with 11 bases remaining between them. Germline V gene data show CDR1 as WSHSY and CDR2 as SAAADI. This CDR3 comprises 14 residues. The CDR3 sequence is CASSSDRNNQPQHF. Written as DNA, the CDR3 is TGCGCCAGCAGTTCCGACAGGAACAATCAGCCCCAGCATTTT.

This sequence joins TRBV28 and TRBJ1-3; D may be TRBD1 (5 bases). Germline lookup yields CDR1 MDHEN and CDR2 SYDVKM. V gave up 8 bases and J gave up 0 bases, with 5 bases separating them. CDR3 size: 12 residues. The CDR3 reads CASGGSGNTIYF. Written as DNA, the CDR3 is TGTGCCAGCGGGGGCTCTGGAAACACCATATATTTT. The entire variable domain, with the rest obtained from reference TRBV28 and TRBJ1-3, is as follows: DVKVTQSSRYLVKRTGEKVFLECVQDMDHENMFWYRQDPGLGLRLIYFSYDVKMKEKGDIPEGYSVSREKKERFSLILESASTNQTSMYLCASGGSGNTIYFGEGSWLTVV.

This chain links TRBV7-9 with TRBJ1-2; no clear D. CDR1 and CDR2 from the germline V gene are SEHNR and FQNEAQ (reference sequence). V shed 1 base and J shed 4 bases, with 10 bases lying between them. The CDR3 totals 14 residues. For the CDR3, the DNA is TGTGCCAGCAGCTTAGGGGGTCGGACCTATGGCTACACCTTC. It encodes CASSLGGRTYGYTF.

This rearrangement joins TRBV19 to TRBJ2-3, with D hard to call. The CDR3 has 13 residues. Germline V gene lookup returns CDR1 LNHDA and CDR2 SQIVND (reference sequence). The V and J ends lost 7 bases and 4 bases respectively, with 12 bases between them. The CDR3 DNA sequence: TGTGCCAGTATGAGGACGGGTTCAGATACGCAGTATTTT. It encodes CASMRTGSDTQYF.

The gene calls are TRBV5-1 and TRBJ2-1; D is uncertain. V lost 1 base and J 4 bases, leaving 12 bases between the germline ends. Looked up from germline, CDR1 is SGHRS and CDR2 is YFSETQ. This CDR3 is built from 15 residues. This chain's CDR3 is CASSLIFGRYNEQFF. In nucleotides, the CDR3 is TGCGCCAGCAGCTTGATATTCGGGCGTTACAATGAGCAGTTCTTC.

This chain connects TRBV9 to TRBJ2-7; 8 nucleotides match TRBD1. Germline loops: CDR1 SGDLS, CDR2 YYNGEE. The trim removed 2 bases at V and 4 bases at J, leaving 8 bases unmatched. The CDR3 totals 15 residues. This chain's CDR3 is CASSVSGTGVYEQYF. CDR3 nucleotides: TGTGCCAGCAGCGTCTCCGGGACAGGTGTTTACGAGCAGTACTTC.

The chain carries TRBV30 and TRBJ2-1, with TRBD1 matching over 9 bases. The germline V gene has CDR1 GTSNPN and CDR2 SVGIG (reference sequence). The CDR3 has 13 residues. The V and J ends lost 3 bases and 6 bases, in that order; junction bases with no gene match: 3. The CDR3 DNA sequence: TGTGCCTGGAGCCGGGACAGGGTCAATGAGCAGTTCTTC. This codes for CAWSRDRVNEQFF.

This chain connects TRBV5-4 to TRBJ1-6; no reliable D call. V shed 0 bases and J shed 5 bases, with 6 bases lying between them. Germline V gives CDR1 SGHNT, CDR2 YYREEE (reference sequence). The CDR3 covers 14 residues. The CDR3 coding sequence is TGTGCCAGCAGCTTGGGTCAGCATAATTCACCCCTCCACTTT. Its translation: CASSLGQHNSPLHF.

The genes are TRBV7-6 and TRBJ2-7, with D possibly matching TRBD2 (6 bases). The CDR3 consists of 15 residues. V shed 2 bases and J shed 0 bases, with 11 bases lying between them. The V gene's germline CDR1 is SGHVS and CDR2 FNYEAQ. CDR3 sequence: CASSLRTGSSYEQYF. The CDR3 DNA follows: TGTGCCAGCAGCTTACGGACCGGGAGCTCCTACGAGCAGTACTTC.

The rearrangement uses TRBV5-1 and TRBJ1-2, with 11 bases matching TRBD1. Germline assignment: CDR1 SGHRS and CDR2 YFSETQ. This CDR3 comprises 15 residues. The trim removed 6 bases at V and 4 bases at J, leaving 8 bases unmatched. The CDR3: CASTGTGGPVYGYTF. As DNA, the CDR3 is TGCGCCAGCACAGGGACAGGGGGTCCCGTCTATGGCTACACCTTC.

This clone has a single count. CDR3 DNA sequence: TGTGCCAGCAGAGACGGATGGGGTCTGGGGGGGAACACTGAAGCTTTCTTT. Amino acid sequence: CASRDGWGLGGNTEAFF. The V and J genes are TRBV27 and TRBJ1-1, with D perhaps matching TRBD1 (5 bases). Trimming stripped 6 bases from V and 1 base from J, with 21 bases between. This CDR3 spans 17 amino acids. Germline V gives CDR1 MNHEY, CDR2 SMNVEV (reference sequence).

The chain links TRBV2 to TRBJ1-1; 8 nucleotides agree with TRBD1. The CDR3 length is 14 residues. J lost 0 bases, V lost 9 bases, and 6 bases had no gene match. Germline CDR1 reads SNHLY; CDR2 reads FYNNEI. The CDR3 DNA reads TGTGCCAGAACCGGACAGGGTTTGAACACTGAAGCTTTCTTT. Translating gives CARTGQGLNTEAFF.

The CDR3 reads CASSVALRWETQYF. The CDR3 DNA sequence: TGTGCCAGCAGCGTCGCCTTGAGGTGGGAGACCCAGTACTTC. The rearrangement joins TRBV5-6 to TRBJ2-5; D remains ambiguous. From germline, CDR1 is SGHDT and CDR2 YYEEEE. This CDR3 region has 14 residues. V lost 4 bases and J lost 5, with 15 bases in between.